Listed below are T cell receptor beta chains from one sample, sequenced in a study of blood T cell repertoires in COVID-19. Measured with immunoSEQ multiplex PCR; TCRdb has only the in-frame clones, and not every one. The repertoire has 250,000 to 350,000 clones, around nine tenths of them found once; the top ten carry under 7%. The sample was peripheral blood. All receptors derive from a woman aged 30 to 39 with COVID-19, enrolled during active disease. Each CDR3 is given with its conserved first and last residue. D genes are given only for firm matches. Only some rows state a clone size, as once, few, many or a class for expanded clones.

>TRBV10-3|-|TRBD1|TRBJ1-6
TGTGCCATCAGGGGGGACAGGGGTAATTCACCCCTCCACTTT
CAIRGDRGNSPLHF
>TRBV19|once|TRBD2|TRBJ2-2
TGTGCCAGTAGTAGGACTAGCGGATACACCGGGGAGCTGTTTTTT
CASSRTSGYTGELFF
>TRBV28|once|TRBD1|TRBJ1-5
TGTGCCAGCAGACTGGACAGGGGTAATCAGCCCCAGCATTTT
CASRLDRGNQPQHF
>TRBV10-3|-|-|TRBJ1-1
TGTGCCATCAGGGCGGGGAGCGGGACTCTGAACACTGAAGCTTTCTTT
CAIRAGSGTLNTEAFF
>TRBV27|-|TRBD1|TRBJ1-6
TGTGCCAGCAGGACGGACAGGGCGGGTTCACCCCTCCACTTT
CASRTDRAGSPLHF
>TRBV7-8|few|TRBD2|TRBJ2-1
TGTGCCAGCAGATTAAGGGTATTAGCGGGAGGGCCTGAGCAGTTCTTC
CASRLRVLAGGPEQFF
>TRBV24-1|once|TRBD1|TRBJ2-5
TGTGCCAAATCCAAGGACAGGTACGGAGAGACCCAGTACTTC
CAKSKDRYGETQYF
>TRBV18|-|-|TRBJ1-2
TGTGCCAGCTCTCCCGGCCGGGGGTATGGCTACACCTTC
CASSPGRGYGYTF
>TRBV25-1|-|-|TRBJ2-5
TGTGCCAGCAGCGGGCCGACAGAGGTGGAGACCCAGTACTTC
CASSGPTEVETQYF
>TRBV6-4|-|TRBD1|TRBJ2-7
TGTGCCAGCACTAGTCCGGGACAGGAGGCCTACGAGCAGTACTTC
CASTSPGQEAYEQYF
>TRBV7-9|-|-|TRBJ1-3
TGTGCCAGCAGGGAGGGGTTCGGAAACACCATATATTTT
CASREGFGNTIYF
>TRBV5-1|-|TRBD1|TRBJ1-4
TGCGCCAGCAGCTTGGAGGGGACAGGGGTTAATGAAAAACTGTTTTTT
CASSLEGTGVNEKLFF
>TRBV13|-|TRBD1|TRBJ1-2
TGTGCCAGCAGCTTAAGTGGCGACAGGGAAGGCTATGGCTACACCTTC
CASSLSGDREGYGYTF
>TRBV5-1|-|-|TRBJ2-7
TGCGCCAGCAGCTTAGGTGACAGGCCCTACGAGCAGTACTTC
CASSLGDRPYEQYF
>TRBV5-1|-|-|TRBJ1-4
TGCGCCAGCAGCCTTCAGGGCCGGGAAAAACTGTTTTTT
CASSLQGREKLFF
>TRBV3-1/TRBV3-2|-|-|TRBJ2-1
TGTGCCAGCAGCCAACCCGGGACAACTTTCTCCTACAATGAGCAGTTCTTC
CASSQPGTTFSYNEQFF
>TRBV2|-|-|TRBJ2-2
TGTGCCAGCAGTCTTAATGGGCGGGACCTCCCCGGGGAGCTGTTTTTT
CASSLNGRDLPGELFF
>TRBV28|-|TRBD2|TRBJ2-1
TGTGCCAGCAGCGATACTAGCGGGGCTTACAATGAGCAGTTCTTC
CASSDTSGAYNEQFF
>TRBV7-9|-|-|TRBJ1-2
TGTGCCAGCAGCTTAGAAATGGAGGGACTTAATGGCTACACCTTC
CASSLEMEGLNGYTF
>TRBV27|-|-|TRBJ1-4
TGTGCCAGCAGCTCGACTTCCAGAGGGTTTGAGAATGAAAAACTGTTTTTT
CASSSTSRGFENEKLFF
>TRBV28|-|TRBD2|TRBJ2-5
TGTGCCAGCAGTCCGGGCGGGGGGTATGGAGAGACCCAGTACTTC
CASSPGGGYGETQYF
>TRBV7-3|-|TRBD2|TRBJ2-1
TGTGCCAGCAGATCTAGCGGGAGGGCCGACAATGAGCAGTTCTTC
CASRSSGRADNEQFF
>TRBV5-1|-|TRBD1|TRBJ1-1
TGCGCCAGCAGCTGGGGGGACAGATACACTGAAGCTTTCTTT
CASSWGDRYTEAFF
>TRBV2|-|TRBD2|TRBJ2-1
TGTGCCAGCAGTGCGACTAGCGGGAGCTACAATGAGCAGTTCTTC
CASSATSGSYNEQFF
>TRBV4-2|-|TRBD2|TRBJ2-3
TGTGCCAGCAGCGAAGTGGAGGAAAGTTGGGGACTAGCGGGAGACACAGATACGCAGTATTTT
CASSEVEESWGLAGDTDTQYF
>TRBV29-1|-|-|TRBJ2-2
TGCAGCGTTGAGGGGAGGGGGGAGCTGTTTTTT
CSVEGRGELFF